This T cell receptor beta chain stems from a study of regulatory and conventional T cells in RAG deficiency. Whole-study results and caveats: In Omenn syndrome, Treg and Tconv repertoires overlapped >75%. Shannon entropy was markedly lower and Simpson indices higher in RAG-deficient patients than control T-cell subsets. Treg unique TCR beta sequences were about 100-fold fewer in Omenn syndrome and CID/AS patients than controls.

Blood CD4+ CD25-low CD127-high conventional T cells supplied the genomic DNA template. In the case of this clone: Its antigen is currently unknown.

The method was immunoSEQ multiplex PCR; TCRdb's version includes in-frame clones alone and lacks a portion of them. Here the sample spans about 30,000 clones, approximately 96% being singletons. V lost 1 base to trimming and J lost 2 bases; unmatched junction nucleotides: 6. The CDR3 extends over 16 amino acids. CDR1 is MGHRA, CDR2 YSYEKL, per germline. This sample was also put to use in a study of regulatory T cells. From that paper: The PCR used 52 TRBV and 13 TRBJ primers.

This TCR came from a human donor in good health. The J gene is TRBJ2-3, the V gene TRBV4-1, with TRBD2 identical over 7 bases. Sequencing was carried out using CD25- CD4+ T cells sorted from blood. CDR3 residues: CASSQAREWFTDTQYF. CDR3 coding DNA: TGCGCCAGCAGCCAAGCGCGGGAGTGGTTCACAGATACGCAGTATTTT.